This record concerns one T cell receptor (beta chain) sequence. Sequencing templates came from extracted RNA that was reverse transcribed into cDNA. Clones were read by immunoSEQ multiplex PCR, and TCRdb kept only the in-frame ones, dropping some. The data contain some 220,000 clones, 50% to 60% of them singletons. Germline CDR1 SGHRS, CDR2 YFSETQ. The CDR3 loop spans 15 amino acids. The V and J ends lost 5 bases and 3 bases, in that order; junction bases with no gene match: 3. This entry belongs to a study of CD8+ T cells in alopecia areata. Study as a whole: For the treated group, dosing was oral tofacitinib at 5 to 10 mg twice daily.

Stated treatment: oral pan-JAK inhibitor, 5-10 mg twice daily. The source of this sequence is a human donor with alopecia areata. The material sequenced was CD4+ T cells sorted from blood, taken at week 4, from a patient treated with tofacitinib. The V and J genes are TRBV5-1 and TRBJ2-3, with 13 bases lining up with TRBD2. In DNA form, the CDR3 reads TGCGCCAGCAGACGGGGACTAGCGGGGACAGATACGCAGTATTTT. Its protein product is CASRRGLAGTDTQYF.